The rows below give T cell receptor beta chains drawn from one sample of a study of T-cell memory formation after mild COVID-19. TCRdb used MiXCR to reprocess the 5' RACE reads, holding one entry per CDR3 protein. The sample lists under 650,000 distinct CDR3 sequences, more than 15% seen once, with approximately 12% in the top ten. Input material: PBMCs or a T cell subset sorted from them (not recorded which). The origin of the receptors is an adult woman who had mild COVID-19 (a few samples of this study predate the infection). Cell type and time point are not known. Each CDR3 is given with its conserved first and last residue. D genes are given only for firm matches. Clone size appears in some rows only: once, few, many, or a class for an expanded clone.

J,size,length,V,D,CDR3,DNA
TRBJ1-1,.,16,TRBV15,.,CATSKDGVMSATEAFF,TGTGCCACCAGCAAGGACGGGGTCATGTCGGCCACTGAAGCTTTCTTT
TRBJ2-1,many,13,TRBV29-1,.,CSVASSSYNEQFF,TGCAGCGTTGCTAGCTCATCCTACAATGAGCAGTTCTTC
TRBJ1-1,few,15,TRBV5-1,TRBD1,CASSLGFRGATEAFF,TGCGCCAGCAGCTTAGGATTCAGGGGGGCAACTGAAGCTTTCTTT
TRBJ2-3,.,15,TRBV24-1,TRBD2,CATSYLAGGTDTQYF,TGTGCCACCAGTTATCTAGCGGGTGGTACAGATACGCAGTATTTT
TRBJ2-7,many,14,TRBV20-1,TRBD2,CSARALLAAHEQYF,TGCAGTGCTAGAGCACTACTAGCGGCCCACGAGCAGTACTTC
TRBJ2-5,few,17,TRBV24-1,TRBD2,CATSDTGLAGAVETQYF,TGTGCCACCAGTGATACCGGACTAGCGGGAGCGGTGGAGACCCAGTACTTC
TRBJ2-5,few,14,TRBV6-1,TRBD1,CASSLQGRQETQYF,TGTGCCAGCAGTTTACAGGGGCGCCAAGAGACCCAGTACTTC
TRBJ1-1,.,12,TRBV7-6,.,CASSLDFGQAFF,TGTGCCAGCAGCTTAGACTTTGGGCAAGCTTTCTTT
TRBJ1-1,few,13,TRBV24-1,.,CATSFRGDTEAFF,TGTGCCACCAGTTTCAGGGGAGACACTGAAGCTTTCTTT
TRBJ1-1,.,14,TRBV6-5,TRBD1,CASSGQGAGAEAFF,TGTGCCAGCAGTGGACAGGGGGCAGGCGCTGAAGCTTTCTTT
TRBJ1-5,few,14,TRBV6-1,TRBD1,CASTGDRGVQPQHF,TGTGCCAGCACAGGGGACAGGGGGGTTCAGCCCCAGCATTTT
TRBJ2-1,few,16,TRBV12-3/TRBV12-4,.,CASSFFRVASYNEQFF,TGTGCCAGCAGTTTCTTTCGGGTAGCCTCCTACAATGAGCAGTTCTTC
TRBJ2-1,few,16,TRBV12-3/TRBV12-4,.,CASSKGIGGSYNEQFF,TGTGCCAGCAGTAAAGGGATCGGGGGATCTTACAATGAGCAGTTCTTC
TRBJ1-3,.,16,TRBV3-1,TRBD1,CASSPGTGKTGNTIYF,TGTGCCAGCAGTCCCGGGACAGGGAAGACTGGAAACACCATATATTTT
TRBJ2-1,.,13,TRBV15,.,CATSRAYREWQFF,TGTGCCACCAGCAGAGCCTATAGGGAGTGGCAGTTCTTC
TRBJ2-1,many,17,TRBV7-2,TRBD2,CASSFGLGGGPNNEQFF,TGTGCCAGCAGCTTTGGGTTGGGCGGGGGACCCAACAATGAGCAGTTCTTC
TRBJ1-1,.,15,TRBV7-2,.,CASSLGGGSGTEAFF,TGTGCCAGCAGCTTAGGAGGAGGGTCAGGCACTGAAGCTTTCTTT
TRBJ2-3,few,20,TRBV6-5,.,CASSYSFPTERSSSTDTQYF,TGTGCCAGCAGTTACTCCTTCCCAACAGAGCGGAGCTCTAGCACAGATACGCAGTATTTT
TRBJ2-1,many,14,TRBV4-3,TRBD2,CASSRTGLAAEQFF,TGCGCCAGCAGCCGAACGGGACTAGCGGCCGAGCAGTTCTTC
TRBJ2-5,few,15,TRBV7-9,.,CASSLSSSGYETQYF,TGTGCCAGCAGCTTATCCAGCTCGGGTTACGAGACCCAGTACTTC
TRBJ2-2,.,15,TRBV11-2,.,CASSLVRRTTGELFF,TGTGCCAGCAGCTTAGTTCGCAGGACCACCGGGGAGCTGTTTTTT
TRBJ1-1,.,17,TRBV20-1,TRBD1,CSASPKLTGGPHTEAFF,TGCAGTGCTAGCCCGAAGTTGACAGGGGGCCCCCACACTGAAGCTTTCTTT
TRBJ1-4,few,17,TRBV27,.,CASSLSFGGGGNEKLFF,TGTGCCAGCAGTTTATCTTTTGGCGGGGGCGGTAATGAAAAACTGTTTTTT
TRBJ1-1,.,16,TRBV19,.,CASNHWGRAMDTEAFF,TGTGCCAGTAACCATTGGGGCAGGGCTATGGACACTGAAGCTTTCTTT
TRBJ2-2,.,15,TRBV2,.,CASSEATTATGELFF,TGTGCCAGCAGTGAAGCTACGACAGCCACCGGGGAGCTGTTTTTT
TRBJ2-3,.,15,TRBV7-6,.,CASSSRRDEVDTQYF,TGTGCCAGCAGCTCTCGCCGGGATGAGGTGGATACGCAGTATTTT
TRBJ1-2,many,11,TRBV29-1,.,CSAPAGQSNTF,TGCAGCGCTCCCGCCGGGCAGTCGAACACCTTC
TRBJ2-1,.,15,TRBV3-1,.,CASSQGWSWDHEQFF,TGTGCCAGCAGCCAAGGTTGGTCGTGGGACCATGAGCAGTTCTTC